The next 20 T cell receptor beta chains were all read from a single sample in a study of T cells in Graves' hyperthyroidism and ophthalmopathy. Template material for amplifying TCR beta CDR3 regions consisted of RNA transcripts. A set of HTBI primers served as the primers for a first-round RT-PCR of the TCR CDR3. Via MiXCR, TCRdb re-called the multiplex PCR reads, giving one row per CDR3 protein. The sample lists over 200,000 distinct CDR3 sequences, less than 15% occurring once. Material: blood. These receptors were collected from a woman aged 35 to 49 with Graves' hyperthyroidism that later progressed to Graves' ophthalmopathy.

This clonotype has a single count. This sequence joins TRBV11-2 and TRBJ2-1; the match to TRBD2 covers 7 bases. This CDR3 contains 19 residues. After removal of 5 bases from V and 6 bases from J, the junction contained 22 bases not matched to a gene. CDR1 is SGHAT, CDR2 FQNNGV, per germline. CDR3 region: CASSDTARFGGRPPNEQFF. CDR3 nucleotides: TGTGCCAGCAGCGACACGGCTCGGTTTGGCGGGAGACCGCCCAATGAGCAGTTCTTC.

This clonotype was detected ten times or more. V usage is TRBV9 and J usage is TRBJ2-1; tentative D call: TRBD1 (6 bases). The V gene's germline CDR1 is SGDLS and CDR2 YYNGEE. The germline V and J ends were trimmed by 1 base and 2 bases, with 10 bases remaining between them. The length of the CDR3 is 15 residues. The CDR3 DNA is TGTGCCAGCAGCGTATTAGACAGGCCCTACAATGAGCAGTTCTTC. Encoded protein: CASSVLDRPYNEQFF.

This clonotype was seen repeatedly, ten times or more. The chain couples TRBV20-1 to TRBJ2-3, with 7 bases aligning to TRBD2. Germline-derived CDR1 and CDR2 are DFQATT and SNEGSKA (reference sequence). The CDR3 is made up of 17 amino acids. The junction had 12 bases not matched to a gene; V was cut back by 0 bases and J by 3 bases. CDR3 in amino acids: CSARDRSSGITTDTQYF. The CDR3 DNA follows: TGCAGTGCTAGAGATAGGTCGAGCGGGATAACGACAGATACGCAGTATTTT.

This clonotype was counted ten times or more. The chain recombines TRBV9 with TRBJ2-1; D is perhaps TRBD2 (6 bases). From germline, CDR1 is SGDLS and CDR2 YYNGEE. The CDR3 runs to 16 residues. Between the trimmed V and J ends, which lost 4 bases and 0 bases, there was a span of 14 bases. The CDR3 protein is CASSSKAGPSYNEQFF. The DNA of the CDR3 is TGTGCCAGCAGCTCGAAAGCGGGTCCCTCCTACAATGAGCAGTTCTTC.

This clonotype was counted many times. This chain joins TRBV4-1 and TRBJ2-7; D remains ambiguous. CDR1 MGHRA and CDR2 YSYEKL come from the germline V gene. This CDR3 spans 13 amino acids. V was pared by 6 bases and J by 1 base, with 10 bases between. This CDR3 reads CASSPKGSYEQYF. For the CDR3, the DNA is TGCGCCAGCAGTCCTAAGGGTTCCTACGAGCAGTACTTC.

This clonotype was counted only a few times. This chain uses TRBV29-1 with TRBJ2-1; D uncertain. The germline CDR1 and CDR2 sequences are SQVTM and ANQGSEA. The CDR3 length is 14 residues. V lost 6 bases, J lost 6 bases, and 18 bases lay in between. The CDR3 DNA sequence: TGCAGCGTGGAGCGTCTAGGAACAACCAATGAGCAGTTCTTC. Translation: CSVERLGTTNEQFF.

This clonotype was observed many times. The chain couples TRBV5-1 to TRBJ2-7; 10 bases fit TRBD2. Germline V gene data show CDR1 as SGHRS and CDR2 as YFSETQ. Trimming took 3 bases from V and 0 from J; bases not matched to a gene: 3. The CDR3 length is 15 residues. The CDR3 protein is CASSSLAGISYEQYF. CDR3 sequence (DNA): TGCGCCAGCAGCTCACTAGCGGGGATCTCCTACGAGCAGTACTTC.

In its sample, this clonotype was seen many times. This sequence joins TRBV28 and TRBJ2-7; D unresolved. There are 14 residues in the CDR3. In germline, CDR1 is MDHEN, CDR2 SYDVKM. The V and J ends lost 2 bases and 3 bases respectively, with 11 bases between them. The CDR3 nucleotides read TGTGCCAGCAGTTTAACTCCGCTTAGCTACGAGCAGTACTTC. Its translation: CASSLTPLSYEQYF.

This clonotype was observed at least ten times. This chain links TRBV19 with TRBJ1-5; D is undetermined. The V end was cut by 3 bases, the J end by 5 bases, with 8 bases between. Germline V gives CDR1 LNHDA, CDR2 SQIVND (reference sequence). This CDR3 has 13 amino acids. The CDR3 sequence: CASSMARDQPQHF. The CDR3 nucleotides read TGTGCCAGTAGTATGGCAAGGGATCAGCCCCAGCATTTT.

In its sample, this clonotype was seen a few times. The chain uses TRBV7-9 and TRBJ2-2; D remains unclear. Trimming removed 5 bases at V and 0 bases at J, with 13 bases between. Germline V CDR1 and CDR2: SEHNR, FQNEAQ (reference sequence). The CDR3 runs to 16 residues. CDR3 sequence (DNA): TGTGCCAGCAGCGCCTCCCGAAGAACGAACACCGGGGAGCTGTTTTTT. Its protein is CASSASRRTNTGELFF.

This clonotype was counted ten times or more. This rearrangement joins TRBV28 to TRBJ2-5; 14 bases are shared with TRBD2. Trimming at V came to 4 bases and at J to 8 bases, leaving 6 bases not matched to a gene. The CDR3 sequence is 15 residues long. Germline assignment: CDR1 MDHEN and CDR2 SYDVKM. CDR3 region: CASSSTGLAGGTQYF. CDR3 DNA sequence: TGTGCCAGCAGTTCCACCGGACTAGCGGGGGGTACCCAGTACTTC.

The CDR3, as DNA: TGCGCCAGCAGCCAAATGGGGGGGCTCATGAACACTGAAGCTTTCTTT. It translates to CASSQMGGLMNTEAFF. This chain uses TRBV4-1 with TRBJ1-1; D is perhaps TRBD1 (6 bases). Trimming removed 2 bases at V and 0 bases at J, with 13 bases between. From germline, CDR1 is MGHRA and CDR2 YSYEKL. The CDR3 is 16 amino acids.

This clonotype was counted ten times or more. The chain is built from TRBV12-3 or TRBV12-4 and TRBJ2-1; D unresolved. Trimming stripped 7 bases from V and 6 bases from J, with 10 bases between. CDR3 size: 12 residues. The CDR3 DNA reads as TGTGCCAGCACCGCCAGCAGCAATGAGCAGTTCTTC. Amino acids: CASTASSNEQFF.

This clonotype was seen many times. The V gene is TRBV5-1, the J gene TRBJ2-3; either TRBD1 or TRBD2 may supply D (5 bases each). V dropped 0 bases and J dropped 2 bases, with 7 bases sitting between them. The germline V gene encodes CDR1 SGHRS and CDR2 YFSETQ. The CDR3 loop spans 14 amino acids. The CDR3 loop is CASSLAGTTDTQYF. CDR3 in DNA: TGCGCCAGCAGCTTGGCCGGGACCACAGATACGCAGTATTTT.

This clonotype was counted at least ten times. The rearrangement uses TRBV9 and TRBJ2-5, with TRBD1 as a possible D gene (8 bases). Germline V gene sequence: CDR1 SGDLS, CDR2 YYNGEE. V was trimmed by 0 bases and J by 4 bases, leaving 16 bases between them. This CDR3 has 16 residues. The CDR3 region is CASSVAMDREGETQYF. The CDR3 DNA follows: TGTGCCAGCAGCGTAGCGATGGACAGGGAGGGAGAGACCCAGTACTTC.

The CDR3, as DNA: TGTGCAGGAGGGGGCCCCTATCAGCCCCAGCATTTT. Its translation is CAGGGPYQPQHF. V and J are TRBV6-1 and TRBJ1-5; 7 positions match TRBD1. Germline CDR1 and CDR2: MNHNS and SASEGT. CDR3 length: 12 amino acids.

The sample holds many counts of this clonotype. The V call is TRBV6-5, the J call TRBJ2-6; D is perhaps TRBD1 or TRBD2 (5 bases each). Trimming stripped 4 bases from V and 2 bases from J, with 15 bases between. Germline V gene lookup returns CDR1 MNHEY and CDR2 SVGAGI. This CDR3 comprises 17 residues. This CDR3 is CASSSPGPRAGANVLTF. In DNA, the CDR3 is TGTGCCAGCAGTTCGCCGGGACCCAGAGCTGGGGCCAACGTCCTGACTTTC.

This clonotype has more than one count but fewer than ten. The V gene is TRBV3-1, the J gene TRBJ2-7; the match to TRBD2 covers 9 bases. Germline CDR1 is LGHDT and CDR2 is YNNKEL (reference sequence). This CDR3 is 15 amino acids long. Trimming cost V 3 bases and J 4 bases; bases outside gene matches: 7. The CDR3 reads CASSQRLAGAYEQYF. DNA for the CDR3: TGTGCCAGCAGCCAGAGGTTAGCGGGGGCGTACGAGCAGTACTTC.

This clonotype showed up just a few times. This sequence joins TRBV28 and TRBJ1-2, with D tentatively TRBD1 (6 bases). V was trimmed by 6 bases and J by 5 bases, leaving 13 bases between them. CDR1 is MDHEN and CDR2 is SYDVKM in the germline V gene. The length of the CDR3 is 13 residues. CDR3 region: CASRPYQGYGYTF. Written as DNA, the CDR3 is TGTGCCAGCAGGCCATACCAGGGGTATGGCTACACCTTC.

This clonotype appeared many times. This chain connects TRBV6-1 to TRBJ1-1, with 9 nucleotides matching TRBD1. CDR3 size: 16 residues. Germline values: CDR1 MNHNS, CDR2 SASEGT. V gave up 6 bases and J gave up 3 bases; unmatched junction bases: 11. CDR3 sequence: CASRTGTGYRDTEAFF. Here the CDR3 DNA reads TGTGCCAGCAGGACCGGGACAGGGTATAGGGACACTGAAGCTTTCTTT.